This TCR beta chain was captured by sequencing in a study of T cell clusters in autoimmune cytopenias. Study-level results: Primary autoimmune cytopenia patients seemingly lacked the physiological T cell clusters found in healthy donors.

One tube held mixed TRB-A and TRB-B primer pools for touch-down PCR. TCRdb re-called the multiplex PCR reads and catalogs CDR3 proteins one per entry, DNA excluded. Across about 5,000 distinct CDR3 sequences, the top ten clones capture roughly 19% of the sample. Germline CDR1 reads SQVTM; CDR2 reads ANQGSEA. The CDR3 spans 14 residues. This clonotype is classed as medium-sized by frequency. Its antigen is not known. TRB was amplified from approximately 250 ng of peripheral blood genomic DNA per sample. The chain carries TRBV29-1 and TRBJ2-5; the D call of TRBD1 rests on TCRdb alone, since no DNA is present to check it. This receptor was taken from a human donor with an autoimmune cytopenia or autoimmune hepatitis (not recorded which). The sample was peripheral blood. CDR3 loop: CSVATGGGQETQYF.